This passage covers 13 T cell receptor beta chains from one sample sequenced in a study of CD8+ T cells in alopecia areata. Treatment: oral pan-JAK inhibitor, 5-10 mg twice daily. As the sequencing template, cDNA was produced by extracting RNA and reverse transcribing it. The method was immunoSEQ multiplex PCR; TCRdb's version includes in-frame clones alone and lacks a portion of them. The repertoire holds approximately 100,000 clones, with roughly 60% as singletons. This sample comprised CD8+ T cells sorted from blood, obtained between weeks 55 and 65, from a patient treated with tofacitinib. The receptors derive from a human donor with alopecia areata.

In DNA form, the CDR3 reads TGTGCCAGCAGGCCCACAGGGTCTACTGAAGCTTTCTTT. As protein: CASRPTGSTEAFF. The J gene is TRBJ1-1, the V gene TRBV5-6; weak D call: TRBD1 (6 bases). CDR1 SGHDT and CDR2 YYEEEE come from the germline V gene. V lost 5 bases and J lost 5, with 13 bases in between. The CDR3 runs 13 residues.

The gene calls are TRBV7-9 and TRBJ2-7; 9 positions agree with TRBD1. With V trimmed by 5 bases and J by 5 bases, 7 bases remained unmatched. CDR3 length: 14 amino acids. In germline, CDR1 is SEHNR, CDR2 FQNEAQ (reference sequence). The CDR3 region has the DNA TGTGCCAGCAGCCATGTGGGACAGGGAGACGAGCAGTACTTC. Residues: CASSHVGQGDEQYF.

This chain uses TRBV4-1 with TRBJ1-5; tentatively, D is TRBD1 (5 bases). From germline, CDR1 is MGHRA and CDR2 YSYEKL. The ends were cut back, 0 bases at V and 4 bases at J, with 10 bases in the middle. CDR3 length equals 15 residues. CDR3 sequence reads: CASSQEGEENQPQHF. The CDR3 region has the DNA TGCGCCAGCAGCCAAGAGGGGGAGGAGAATCAGCCCCAGCATTTT.

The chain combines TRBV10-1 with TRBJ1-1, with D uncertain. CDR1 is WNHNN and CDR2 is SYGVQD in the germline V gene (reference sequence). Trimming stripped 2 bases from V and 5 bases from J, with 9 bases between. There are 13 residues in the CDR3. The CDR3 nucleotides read TGCGCCAGCAGTGAGGGGCGGAGGACTGAAGCTTTCTTT. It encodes CASSEGRRTEAFF.

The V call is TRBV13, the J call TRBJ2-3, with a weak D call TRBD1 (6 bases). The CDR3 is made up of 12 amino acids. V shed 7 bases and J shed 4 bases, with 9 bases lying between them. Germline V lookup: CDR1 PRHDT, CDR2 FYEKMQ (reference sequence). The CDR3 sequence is CASTKGADTQYF. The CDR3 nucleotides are TGTGCCAGCACCAAGGGGGCAGATACGCAGTATTTT.

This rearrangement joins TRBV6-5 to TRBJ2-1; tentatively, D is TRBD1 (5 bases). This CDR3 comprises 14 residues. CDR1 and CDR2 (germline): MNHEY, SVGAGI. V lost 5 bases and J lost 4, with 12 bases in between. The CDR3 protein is CASSSPRVYNEQFF. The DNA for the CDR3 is TGTGCCAGCAGTAGCCCCAGGGTATACAATGAGCAGTTCTTC.

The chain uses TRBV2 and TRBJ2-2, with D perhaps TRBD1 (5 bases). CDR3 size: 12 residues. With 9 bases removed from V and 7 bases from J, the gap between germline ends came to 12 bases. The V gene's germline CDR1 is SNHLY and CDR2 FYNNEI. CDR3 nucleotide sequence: TGTGCCAGTCTCAGGGTTTACGGGGAGCTGTTTTTT. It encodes CASLRVYGELFF.

CDR3 region: CASSQDQREQYF. In nucleotides, the CDR3 is TGCGCCAGCAGCCAAGATCAGCGAGAGCAGTACTTC. The gene calls are TRBV4-1 and TRBJ2-7; D unresolved. V lost 0 bases and J lost 7, with 7 bases in between. Germline V gives CDR1 MGHRA, CDR2 YSYEKL. The CDR3 loop spans 12 amino acids.

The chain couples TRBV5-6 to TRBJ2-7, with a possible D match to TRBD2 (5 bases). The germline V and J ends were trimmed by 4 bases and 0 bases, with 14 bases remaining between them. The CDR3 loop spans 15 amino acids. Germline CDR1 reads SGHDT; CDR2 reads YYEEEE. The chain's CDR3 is CASSPKRVGSYEQYF. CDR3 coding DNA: TGTGCCAGCAGCCCCAAGAGGGTGGGCTCCTACGAGCAGTACTTC.

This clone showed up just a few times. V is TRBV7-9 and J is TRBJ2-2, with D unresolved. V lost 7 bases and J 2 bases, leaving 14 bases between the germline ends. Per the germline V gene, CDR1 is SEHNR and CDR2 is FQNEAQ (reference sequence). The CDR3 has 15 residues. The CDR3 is CASTSAQPNTGELFF. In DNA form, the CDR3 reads TGTGCCAGCACCTCTGCCCAGCCTAACACCGGGGAGCTGTTTTTT.

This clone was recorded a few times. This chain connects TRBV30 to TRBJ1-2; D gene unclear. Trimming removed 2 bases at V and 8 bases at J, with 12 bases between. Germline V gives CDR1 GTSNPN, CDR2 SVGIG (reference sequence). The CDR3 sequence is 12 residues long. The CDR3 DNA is TGTGCCTGGAGTTCTGGAGATGTCGGCTACACCTTC. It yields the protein CAWSSGDVGYTF.

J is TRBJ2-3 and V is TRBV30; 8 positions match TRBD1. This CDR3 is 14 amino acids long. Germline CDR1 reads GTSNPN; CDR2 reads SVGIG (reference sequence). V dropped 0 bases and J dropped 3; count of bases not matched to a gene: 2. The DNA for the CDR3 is TGTGCCTGGAGTGTCGGACAGGGAACAGATACGCAGTATTTT. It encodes CAWSVGQGTDTQYF.

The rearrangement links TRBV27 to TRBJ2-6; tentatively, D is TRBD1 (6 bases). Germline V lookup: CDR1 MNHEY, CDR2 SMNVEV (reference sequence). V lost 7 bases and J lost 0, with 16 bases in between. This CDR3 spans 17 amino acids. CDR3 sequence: CASKWTEPDSGANVLTF. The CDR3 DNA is TGTGCCAGCAAATGGACAGAACCTGACTCTGGGGCCAACGTCCTGACTTTC.